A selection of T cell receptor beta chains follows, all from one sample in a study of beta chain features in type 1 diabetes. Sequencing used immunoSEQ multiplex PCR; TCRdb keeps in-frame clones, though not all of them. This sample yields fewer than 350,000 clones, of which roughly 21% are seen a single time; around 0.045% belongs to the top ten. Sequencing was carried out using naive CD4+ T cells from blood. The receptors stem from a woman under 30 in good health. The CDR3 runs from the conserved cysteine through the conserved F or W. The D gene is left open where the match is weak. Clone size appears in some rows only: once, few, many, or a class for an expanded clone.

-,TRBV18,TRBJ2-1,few,TGTGCCAGCTCAATCCGAAGGGACACCTACAATGAGCAGTTCTTC,CASSIRRDTYNEQFF
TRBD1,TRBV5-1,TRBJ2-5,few,TGCGCCAGCAGCCCGGGGGACAGGGTTGAGACCCAGTACTTC,CASSPGDRVETQYF
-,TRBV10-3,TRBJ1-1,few,TGTGCCAGTACGAGGACGGAGGACACTGAAGCTTTCTTT,CASTRTEDTEAFF
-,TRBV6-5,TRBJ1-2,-,TGTGCCAGCAGTTACTCACACGTCGCCCACTATGGCTACACCTTC,CASSYSHVAHYGYTF
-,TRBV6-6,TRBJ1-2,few,TGTGCCACTACGACAGTCCAAGGCGGCTATGGCTACACCTTC,CATTTVQGGYGYTF
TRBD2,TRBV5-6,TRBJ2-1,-,TGTGCCAGCAGCCGGGGTATAGCGGGGGGGCGCCGGGAGCAGTTCTTC,CASSRGIAGGRREQFF
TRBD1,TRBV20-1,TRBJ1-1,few,TGCAGTGCCGGGACAGGGGCTGAAGCTTTCTTT,CSAGTGAEAFF
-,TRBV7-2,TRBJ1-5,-,TGTGCCAGCAGCTTACAGGGCATGAGCAATCAGCCCCAGCATTTT,CASSLQGMSNQPQHF
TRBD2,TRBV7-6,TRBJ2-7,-,TGTGCCAGCAGCACTGGGACTAACGAAAGACAGCAGTACTTC,CASSTGTNERQQYF
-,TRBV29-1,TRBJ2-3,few,TGCAGCATCAGTAACCAGGGGACAGATACGCAGTATTTT,CSISNQGTDTQYF
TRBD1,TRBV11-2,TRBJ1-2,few,TGTGCCAGCAGCCCCATTACAGGGGTCTATGGCTACACCTTC,CASSPITGVYGYTF
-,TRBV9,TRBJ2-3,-,TGTGCCAGCACCACAACTCTCGGGACAACCGAAGGAGATACGCAGTATTTT,CASTTTLGTTEGDTQYF
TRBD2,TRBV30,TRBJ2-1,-,TGTGCCTGGAGCTCGGGACTAGGCAATGAGCAGTTCTTC,CAWSSGLGNEQFF
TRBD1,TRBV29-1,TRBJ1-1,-,TGCAGCGTCAGGGGGTTGAACACTGAAGCTTTCTTT,CSVRGLNTEAFF
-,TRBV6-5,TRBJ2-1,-,TGTGCCAGCAGATCCGCGGGTGTGGCCTACAATGAGCAGTTCTTC,CASRSAGVAYNEQFF
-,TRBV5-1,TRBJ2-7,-,TGCGCCAGCAGCCCCGGACAGCCCAGATCTCGGTGGGAGTACTTC,CASSPGQPRSRWEYF
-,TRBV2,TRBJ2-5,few,TGTGCCAGCAGCGCAGGGTACGGGGAGACCCAGTACTTC,CASSAGYGETQYF
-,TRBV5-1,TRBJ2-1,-,TGCGCCAGCAGCTCCATTATCCCAGGGGAAGGTGAGCAGTTCTTC,CASSSIIPGEGEQFF
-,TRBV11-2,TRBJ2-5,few,TGTGCCAGCAGCTTCTCTAGGTACCAAGAGACCCAGTACTTC,CASSFSRYQETQYF
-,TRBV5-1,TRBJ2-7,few,TGCGCCAGCAGCTTAGACAGGCTAAGCTCCTACGAGCAGTACTTC,CASSLDRLSSYEQYF
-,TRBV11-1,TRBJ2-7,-,TGTGCCAGCAGCCCAAACTTCGGGACCTACGAGCAGTACTTC,CASSPNFGTYEQYF
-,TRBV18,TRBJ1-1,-,TGTGCCAGCTCACCCGTGGGCACGAACACTGAAGCTTTCTTT,CASSPVGTNTEAFF
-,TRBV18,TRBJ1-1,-,TGTGCCAGCTCACCAACGTACCTCGGGGACACTGAAGCTTTCTTT,CASSPTYLGDTEAFF
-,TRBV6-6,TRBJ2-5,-,TGTGCCAGCAGTCCCCTGAGTACCCAGTACTTC,CASSPLSTQYF
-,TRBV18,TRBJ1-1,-,TGTGCCAGCTCCCGCACAGGTCGGTCCACTGAAGCTTTCTTT,CASSRTGRSTEAFF
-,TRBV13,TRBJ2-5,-,TGTGCCAGCAGCTGGAGGGAAGAGACCCAGTACTTC,CASSWREETQYF
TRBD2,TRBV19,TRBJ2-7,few,TGTGCCAGTAGTGTCACTAGCGGTATGGGGAACGAGCAGTACTTC,CASSVTSGMGNEQYF
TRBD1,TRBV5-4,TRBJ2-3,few,TGTGCCAGCAGCTTGAGTCAGGGGGAAGATACGCAGTATTTT,CASSLSQGEDTQYF
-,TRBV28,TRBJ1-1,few,TGTGCCAGCAGTTTATCTGGGACACTTCGCGGAGGCACTGAAGCTTTCTTT,CASSLSGTLRGGTEAFF